A few counts support the clone carrying this T cell receptor (beta chain). Its target is unknown. The data originate from a study of post-analysis software for immune sequencing data. Study-level results: About five TRBV segments, including TRBV5-6, TRBV5-1 and TRBV20-1, were more frequent in patients than controls.

Prepared TCR beta cDNA libraries contained unique molecular identifiers. TCRdb independently ran MiXCR on the PCR reads; one entry per CDR3 protein. The data hold about 430,000 distinct CDR3 sequences, with over 30% observed a single time. CDR1 is LNHNV and CDR2 is YYDKDF in the germline V gene (reference sequence). V shed 4 bases and J 5 bases; nucleotides not matched to a gene: 5. CDR3 length: 14 amino acids. The rearrangement links TRBV15 to TRBJ1-2, with TRBD1 matching over 9 bases. The sequenced material came from blood. The TCR comes from a girl aged 2-15 years with multiple sclerosis. CDR3 residues: CATSKGQGSYGYTF. DNA of the CDR3: TGTGCCACCAGCAAGGGACAGGGATCATATGGCTACACCTTC.